This T cell receptor beta chain was sequenced for a study of cytomegalovirus exposure and HLA in healthy donors. Amplification used 60 Vbeta primers and 13 Jbeta primers. Clones were read by immunoSEQ multiplex PCR, and TCRdb kept only the in-frame ones, dropping some. The sample shows some 140,000 clones, more than 70% of them seen only once. Germline lookup yields CDR1 SGHVS and CDR2 FQNEAQ. The CDR3 runs to 16 residues. V shed 3 bases and J shed 4 bases, with 16 bases lying between them. The chain is built from TRBV7-8 and TRBJ1-5, with D possibly TRBD1 on 6 matching bases. This clonotype originated in a woman between 40 and 55 years old in good health and CMV-seropositive. The sequenced sample was PBMCs. The CDR3 DNA follows: TGTGCCAGCAGCTTCCGCTCCGGGACACTTAATCAGCCCCAGCATTTT. This codes for CASSFRSGTLNQPQHF.